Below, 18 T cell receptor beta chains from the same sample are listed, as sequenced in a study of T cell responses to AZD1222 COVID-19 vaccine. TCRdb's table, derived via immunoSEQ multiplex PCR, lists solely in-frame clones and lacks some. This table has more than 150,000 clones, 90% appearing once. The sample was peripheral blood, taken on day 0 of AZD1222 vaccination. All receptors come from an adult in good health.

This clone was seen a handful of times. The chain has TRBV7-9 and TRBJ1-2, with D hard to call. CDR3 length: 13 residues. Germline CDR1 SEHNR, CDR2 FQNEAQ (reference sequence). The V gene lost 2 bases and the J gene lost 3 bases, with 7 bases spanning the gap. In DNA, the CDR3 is TGTGCCAGCAGCTTAATCGGGGACTATGGCTACACCTTC. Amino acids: CASSLIGDYGYTF.

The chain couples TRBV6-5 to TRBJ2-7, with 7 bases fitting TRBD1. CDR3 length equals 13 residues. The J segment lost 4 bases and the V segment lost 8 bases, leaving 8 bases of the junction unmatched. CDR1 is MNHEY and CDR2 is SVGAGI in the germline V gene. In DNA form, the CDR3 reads TGTGCCAGCCGAGAGGACAGGAGGTACGAGCAGTACTTC. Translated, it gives CASREDRRYEQYF.

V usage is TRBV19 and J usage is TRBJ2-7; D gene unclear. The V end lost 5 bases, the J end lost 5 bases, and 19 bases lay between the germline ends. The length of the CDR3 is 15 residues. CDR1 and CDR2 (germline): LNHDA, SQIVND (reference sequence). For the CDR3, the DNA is TGTGCCAGTAGTTTCGAGAGAACCCAAATCCACGAGCAGTACTTC. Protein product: CASSFERTQIHEQYF.

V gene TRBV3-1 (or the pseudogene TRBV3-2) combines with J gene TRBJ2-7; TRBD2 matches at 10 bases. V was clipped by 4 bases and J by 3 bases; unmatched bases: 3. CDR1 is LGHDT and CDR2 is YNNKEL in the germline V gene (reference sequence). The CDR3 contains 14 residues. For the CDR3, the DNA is TGTGCCAGCAGCCTAGGACTAGCGGTCTACGAGCAGTACTTC. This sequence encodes CASSLGLAVYEQYF.

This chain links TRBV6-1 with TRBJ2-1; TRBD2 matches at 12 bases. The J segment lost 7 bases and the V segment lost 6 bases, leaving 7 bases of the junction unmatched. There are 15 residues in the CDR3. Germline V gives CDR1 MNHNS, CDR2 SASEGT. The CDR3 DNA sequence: TGTGCCAGCAGCTCCCTAGCGGGGGGGCTTAATGAGCAGTTCTTC. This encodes CASSSLAGGLNEQFF.

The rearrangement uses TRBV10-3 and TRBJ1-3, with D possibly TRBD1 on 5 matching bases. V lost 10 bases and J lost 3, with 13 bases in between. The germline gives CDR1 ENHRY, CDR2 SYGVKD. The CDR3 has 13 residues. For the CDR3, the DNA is TGTGCCACCGAGACAGTCTTTGGAAACACCATATATTTT. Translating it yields CATETVFGNTIYF.

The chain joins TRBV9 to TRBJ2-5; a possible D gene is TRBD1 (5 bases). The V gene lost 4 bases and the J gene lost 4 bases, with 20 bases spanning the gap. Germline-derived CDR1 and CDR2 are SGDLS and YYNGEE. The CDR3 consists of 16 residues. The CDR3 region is CASSQHKGAGIETQYF. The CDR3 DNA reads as TGTGCCAGCAGCCAACACAAAGGGGCAGGGATAGAGACCCAGTACTTC. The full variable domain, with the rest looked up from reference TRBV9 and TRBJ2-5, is DSGVTQTPKHLITATGQRVTLRCSPRSGDLSVYWYQQSLDQGLQFLIQYYNGEERAKGNILERFSAQQFPDLHSELNLSSLELGDSALYFCASSQHKGAGIETQYFGPGTRLLVL.

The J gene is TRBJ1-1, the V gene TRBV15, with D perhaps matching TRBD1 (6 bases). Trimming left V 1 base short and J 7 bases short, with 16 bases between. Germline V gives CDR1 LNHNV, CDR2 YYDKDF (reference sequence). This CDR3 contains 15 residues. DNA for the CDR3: TGTGCCACCAGCAGAGGTTTAGGGACACACATTGAAGCTTTCTTT. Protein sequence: CATSRGLGTHIEAFF.

The CDR3 DNA sequence: TGTGCCAGCAGGACCCGATGGACAGGGAGGAACAATTCACCCCTCCACTTT. It is translated as CASRTRWTGRNNSPLHF. This rearrangement joins TRBV27 to TRBJ1-6; 8 bases line up with TRBD1. The germline gives CDR1 MNHEY, CDR2 SMNVEV (reference sequence). The CDR3 extends over 17 amino acids. Trimming at V came to 6 bases and at J to 7 bases, leaving 14 bases not matched to a gene.

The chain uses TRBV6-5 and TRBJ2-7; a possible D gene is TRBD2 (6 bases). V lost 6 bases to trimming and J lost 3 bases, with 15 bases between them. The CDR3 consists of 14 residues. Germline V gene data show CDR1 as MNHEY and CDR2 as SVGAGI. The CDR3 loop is CASRGGTSYYEQYF. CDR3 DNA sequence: TGTGCCAGCAGGGGCGGGACCTCTTACTACGAGCAGTACTTC.

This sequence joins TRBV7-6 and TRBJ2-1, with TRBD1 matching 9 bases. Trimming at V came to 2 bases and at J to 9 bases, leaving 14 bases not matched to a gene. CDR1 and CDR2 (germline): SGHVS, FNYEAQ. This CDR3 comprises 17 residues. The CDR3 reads CASSLLLGTGLSGEQFF. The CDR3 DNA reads TGTGCCAGCAGCTTATTATTGGGGACAGGGCTTTCCGGTGAGCAGTTCTTC.

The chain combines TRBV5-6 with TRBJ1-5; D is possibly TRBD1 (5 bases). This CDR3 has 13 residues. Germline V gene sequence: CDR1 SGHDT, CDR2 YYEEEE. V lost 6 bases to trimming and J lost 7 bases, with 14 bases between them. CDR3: CASNVRGGQPQHF. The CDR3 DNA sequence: TGTGCCAGCAACGTCCGGGGGGGGCAGCCCCAGCATTTT.

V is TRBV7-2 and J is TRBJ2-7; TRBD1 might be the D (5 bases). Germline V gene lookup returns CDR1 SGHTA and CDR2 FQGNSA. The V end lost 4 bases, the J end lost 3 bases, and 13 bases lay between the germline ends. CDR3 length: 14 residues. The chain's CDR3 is CASSSAQGIYEQYF. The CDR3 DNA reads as TGTGCCAGCAGCTCCGCTCAGGGAATCTACGAGCAGTACTTC. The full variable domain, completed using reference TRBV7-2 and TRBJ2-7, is GAGVSQSPSNKVTEKGKDVELRCDPISGHTALYWYRQSLGQGLEFLIYFQGNSAPDKSGLPSDRFSAERTGGSVSTLTIQRTQQEDSAVYLCASSSAQGIYEQYFGPGTRLTVT.

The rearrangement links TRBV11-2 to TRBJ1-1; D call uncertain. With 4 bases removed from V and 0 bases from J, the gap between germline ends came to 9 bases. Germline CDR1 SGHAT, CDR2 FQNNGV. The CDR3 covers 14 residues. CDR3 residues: CASSWGFLNTEAFF. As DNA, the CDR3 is TGTGCCAGCAGCTGGGGATTCCTGAACACTGAAGCTTTCTTT.

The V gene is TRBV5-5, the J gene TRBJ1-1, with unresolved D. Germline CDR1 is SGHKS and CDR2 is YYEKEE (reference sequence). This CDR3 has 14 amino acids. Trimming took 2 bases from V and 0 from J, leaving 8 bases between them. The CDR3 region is CASSFGEMNTEAFF. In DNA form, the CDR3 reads TGTGCCAGCAGCTTTGGAGAAATGAACACTGAAGCTTTCTTT.

The CDR3 nucleotides read TGCGCCAGCAGCTTGGCTGCGGGGGCTCCCTACAATGAGCAGTTCTTC. It is translated as CASSLAAGAPYNEQFF. The chain employs TRBV5-1 and TRBJ2-1; D possibly corresponds to TRBD2 (7 bases). The CDR3 is made up of 16 amino acids. Germline V gives CDR1 SGHRS, CDR2 YFSETQ. Trimming removed 0 bases from V and 2 bases from J, with 12 bases in between.

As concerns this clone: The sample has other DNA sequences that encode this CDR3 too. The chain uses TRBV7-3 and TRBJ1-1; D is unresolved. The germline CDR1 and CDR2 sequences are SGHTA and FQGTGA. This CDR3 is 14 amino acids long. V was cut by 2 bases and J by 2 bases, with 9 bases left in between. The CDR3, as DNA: TGTGCCAGCAGCTTAGCCTCCTCCAACACTGAAGCTTTCTTT. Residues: CASSLASSNTEAFF.

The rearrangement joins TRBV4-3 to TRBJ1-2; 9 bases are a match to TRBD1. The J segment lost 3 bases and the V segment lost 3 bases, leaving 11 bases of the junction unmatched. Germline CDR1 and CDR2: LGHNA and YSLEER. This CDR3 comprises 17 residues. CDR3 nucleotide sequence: TGCGCCAGCAGCCAGGTCCCGGGACAGGGAGGGGACTATGGCTACACCTTC. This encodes CASSQVPGQGGDYGYTF.